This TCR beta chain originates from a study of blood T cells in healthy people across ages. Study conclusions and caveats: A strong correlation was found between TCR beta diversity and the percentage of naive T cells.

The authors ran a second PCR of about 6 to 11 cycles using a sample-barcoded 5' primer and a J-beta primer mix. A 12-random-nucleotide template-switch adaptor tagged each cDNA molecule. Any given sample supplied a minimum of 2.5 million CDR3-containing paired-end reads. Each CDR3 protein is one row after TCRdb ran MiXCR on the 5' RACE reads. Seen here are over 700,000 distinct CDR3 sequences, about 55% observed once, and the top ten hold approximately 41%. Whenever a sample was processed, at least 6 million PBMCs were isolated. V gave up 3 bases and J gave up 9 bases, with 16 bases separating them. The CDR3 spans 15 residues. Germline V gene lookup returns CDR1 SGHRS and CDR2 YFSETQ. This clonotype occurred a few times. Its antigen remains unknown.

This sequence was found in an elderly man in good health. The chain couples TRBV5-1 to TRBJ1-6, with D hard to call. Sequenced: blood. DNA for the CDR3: TGCGCCAGCAGCTACTATCATGATGGGGTTTCACCCCTCCACTTT. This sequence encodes CASSYYHDGVSPLHF. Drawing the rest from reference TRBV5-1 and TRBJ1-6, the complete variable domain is KAGVTQTPRYLIKTRGQQVTLSCSPISGHRSVSWYQQTPGQGLQFLFEYFSETQRNKGNFPGRFSGRQFSNSRSEMNVSTLELGDSALYLCASSYYHDGVSPLHFGNGTRLTVT.